Below are 27 T cell receptor beta chains sequenced from a single sample in a study of cytomegalovirus exposure and HLA in healthy donors. PCR was performed using 60 Vbeta and 13 Jbeta primers. Some clones are missing from TCRdb's copy, which holds only in-frame ones; the method was immunoSEQ multiplex PCR. This sample yields 150,000 to 200,000 clones, of which approximately 80% are seen a single time; approximately 1.3% belongs to the top ten. The sample comprised PBMCs. These receptors came from a girl under 18 in good health and CMV-seropositive.

In this sample, this clone turned up a few times. The J gene is TRBJ1-3, the V gene TRBV6-5, with TRBD1 matching over 7 bases. From germline, CDR1 is MNHEY and CDR2 SVGAGI. This CDR3 comprises 14 residues. The J segment lost 2 bases and the V segment lost 2 bases, leaving 0 bases of the junction unmatched. DNA of the CDR3: TGTGCCAGCAGTTACACAGGGGCTGGAAACACCATATATTTT. Amino acids: CASSYTGAGNTIYF.

The rearrangement joins TRBV5-1 to TRBJ2-5; the match to TRBD1 covers 8 bases. CDR1 and CDR2 (germline): SGHRS, YFSETQ. The CDR3 is made up of 14 amino acids. V gave up 3 bases and J gave up 2 bases; unmatched junction bases: 3. CDR3 in amino acids: CASSSRTGQETQYF. The CDR3 DNA is TGCGCCAGCAGCTCCAGGACAGGGCAAGAGACCCAGTACTTC. The full variable domain, in which reference TRBV5-1 and TRBJ2-5 provide the parts outside the CDR3, is KAGVTQTPRYLIKTRGQQVTLSCSPISGHRSVSWYQQTPGQGLQFLFEYFSETQRNKGNFPGRFSGRQFSNSRSEMNVSTLELGDSALYLCASSSRTGQETQYFGPGTRLLVL.

This chain connects TRBV6-1 to TRBJ2-1, with 10 bases fitting TRBD1. This CDR3 comprises 18 residues. CDR1 MNHNS and CDR2 SASEGT come from the germline V gene. V was clipped by 0 bases and J by 8 bases; unmatched bases: 13. CDR3 nucleotide sequence: TGTGCCAGCAGTGAAGCTTTTCATGCGGGACAGGGGATCTATGAGCAGTTCTTC. As protein: CASSEAFHAGQGIYEQFF.

The chain joins TRBV5-1 to TRBJ2-1; possible D gene TRBD2, 6 bases. V was trimmed by 4 bases and J by 5 bases, leaving 13 bases between them. Per the germline V gene, CDR1 is SGHRS and CDR2 is YFSETQ. The CDR3 runs 14 residues. The CDR3 sequence is CASSLGTHDNEQFF. CDR3 in DNA: TGCGCCAGCAGCCTGGGGACTCATGACAATGAGCAGTTCTTC.

Remarks on this clone: A read error may produce the germline difference seen at one junction end. V is TRBV7-7 and J is TRBJ2-1; TRBD2 matches at 13 bases. The CDR3 is 19 residues long. Germline lookup yields CDR1 SSHAT and CDR2 FNYEAQ (reference sequence). CDR3 bases: TGTGCTAGCAGCCTGATCCCACTAGCGGGAGGGGGAGACTCCAATGAGCAGTTCTTC. Protein sequence: CASSLIPLAGGGDSNEQFF.

This rearrangement joins TRBV30 to TRBJ2-7; 7 bases are shared with TRBD1. J gave up 3 bases and V 2 bases, and 10 bases lay outside the gene matches. From germline, CDR1 is GTSNPN and CDR2 SVGIG (reference sequence). The length of the CDR3 is 15 residues. The CDR3 DNA reads TGTGCCTGGAGTCTCGGGACAGCACCGCTCTACGAGCAGTACTTC. It translates to CAWSLGTAPLYEQYF. Full variable domain (remainder filled in from reference TRBV30 and TRBJ2-7): SQTIHQWPATLVQPVGSPLSLECTVEGTSNPNLYWYRQAAGRGLQLLFYSVGIGQISSEVPQNLSASRPQDRQFILSSKKLLLSDSGFYLCAWSLGTAPLYEQYFGPGTRLTVT.

The chain joins TRBV19 to TRBJ2-3, with TRBD1 identical over 9 bases. Germline CDR1 and CDR2: LNHDA and SQIVND (reference sequence). V lost 4 bases to trimming and J lost 3 bases; unmatched junction nucleotides: 5. This CDR3 spans 15 amino acids. The CDR3 DNA follows: TGTGCCAGTAGTAGAGGGACAGGGAAGACAGATACGCAGTATTTT. Protein product: CASSRGTGKTDTQYF.

This chain joins TRBV15 and TRBJ2-2; perhaps TRBD2 as D (5 bases). Trimming removed 5 bases at V and 0 bases at J, with 19 bases between. The CDR3 runs to 18 residues. Germline V gene lookup returns CDR1 LNHNV and CDR2 YYDKDF (reference sequence). The CDR3 DNA sequence: TGTGCCACCAGCCTTCCCCCCGGAGGATTTCCGAACACCGGGGAGCTGTTTTTT. Its translation is CATSLPPGGFPNTGELFF.

V is TRBV30 and J is TRBJ2-7; 10 bases are shared with TRBD2. Germline trimming cut 3 bases from V and 9 bases from J; bases unmatched to any gene: 14. Germline CDR1 and CDR2: GTSNPN and SVGIG (reference sequence). CDR3 length: 15 amino acids. The DNA for the CDR3 is TGTGCCTGGAGACCTGTAGGGCTAGCGGGAGTGGGGCAGTACTTC. Translation gives CAWRPVGLAGVGQYF.

This chain links TRBV2 with TRBJ2-6; TRBD1 is a possible D gene (6 bases). V was cut by 7 bases and J by 2 bases, with 12 bases left in between. Germline assignment: CDR1 SNHLY and CDR2 FYNNEI. There are 15 residues in the CDR3. Here the CDR3 DNA reads TGTGCCAGCATCAATCAGGGGACTGGGGCCAACGTCCTGACTTTC. Residues: CASINQGTGANVLTF.

This chain connects TRBV27 to TRBJ2-7; no definite D call. This CDR3 is built from 15 residues. V dropped 0 bases and J dropped 3 bases, with 12 bases sitting between them. The germline CDR1 and CDR2 sequences are MNHEY and SMNVEV (reference sequence). This chain's CDR3 is CASSLSGLLVYEQYF. In DNA, the CDR3 is TGTGCCAGCAGTTTATCTGGCTTGCTGGTCTACGAGCAGTACTTC.

The chain has TRBV2 and TRBJ2-7; D perhaps matches TRBD2 (5 bases). V lost 3 bases to trimming and J lost 0 bases, with 6 bases between them. Germline V gene lookup returns CDR1 SNHLY and CDR2 FYNNEI. The CDR3 has 13 residues. DNA for the CDR3: TGTGCCAGCAGTGAGGAGGTCTCCTACGAGCAGTACTTC. This encodes CASSEEVSYEQYF.

In this sample, this clone turned up a few times. This chain joins TRBV6-5 and TRBJ1-1, with D possibly being TRBD1 (5 bases). From germline, CDR1 is MNHEY and CDR2 SVGAGI. CDR3 length: 15 amino acids. The V and J ends lost 6 bases and 4 bases respectively, with 18 bases between them. The CDR3 nucleotides read TGTGCCAGCAGCCCGGGGGGAAGGGAGGGCACTGAAGCTTTCTTT. Translating gives CASSPGGREGTEAFF.

The J gene is TRBJ2-1, the V gene TRBV29-1; TRBD1 aligns across 8 bases. The CDR3 is 13 amino acids. Germline CDR1 SQVTM, CDR2 ANQGSEA. The V segment lost 0 bases and the J segment 13 bases; nucleotides outside the gene matches: 8. CDR3 region: CSVEEGPGTGQFF. The DNA of the CDR3 is TGCAGCGTTGAAGAAGGCCCCGGGACAGGACAGTTCTTC.

This chain joins TRBV19 and TRBJ2-6, with a tentative D call TRBD1 (6 bases). Germline assignment: CDR1 LNHDA and CDR2 SQIVND (reference sequence). Trimming took 5 bases from V and 9 from J, leaving 17 bases between them. The length of the CDR3 is 15 residues. The CDR3 DNA sequence: TGTGCCAGTAGTCTGGGGGCGAGGAGCGGCAACGTCCTGACTTTC. Residues: CASSLGARSGNVLTF.

The V gene is TRBV28, the J gene TRBJ2-2, with a possible D match to TRBD2 (5 bases). V lost 2 bases and J 1 base, leaving 14 bases between the germline ends. Germline assignment: CDR1 MDHEN and CDR2 SYDVKM. This CDR3 spans 17 amino acids. This CDR3 is CASSLEARRVNTGELFF. In DNA form, the CDR3 reads TGTGCCAGCAGTTTAGAGGCCAGGCGGGTGAACACCGGGGAGCTGTTTTTT.

Here the CDR3 DNA reads TGTGCCAGCAGCTTAGTTCACTTGAGGGATACGGAGACCCAGTACTTC. Translation gives CASSLVHLRDTETQYF. This rearrangement joins TRBV7-9 to TRBJ2-5; perhaps TRBD2 as D (5 bases). The CDR3 covers 16 residues. V was trimmed by 1 base and J by 5 bases, leaving 17 bases between them. Germline assignment: CDR1 SEHNR and CDR2 FQNEAQ (reference sequence).

This chain joins TRBV29-1 and TRBJ2-1; TRBD2 is a possible D gene (6 bases). The germline V and J ends were trimmed by 7 bases and 0 bases, with 22 bases remaining between them. Per the germline V gene, CDR1 is SQVTM and CDR2 is ANQGSEA. The CDR3 loop spans 17 amino acids. The CDR3 protein is CSAGRASVTSSYNEQFF. The DNA of the CDR3 is TGCAGCGCGGGACGGGCTAGCGTCACAAGCTCCTACAATGAGCAGTTCTTC.

The chain carries TRBV7-9 and TRBJ2-7, with D possibly TRBD2 on 6 matching bases. V lost 4 bases and J lost 0, with 16 bases in between. This CDR3 contains 16 residues. CDR1 SEHNR and CDR2 FQNEAQ come from the germline V gene (reference sequence). The CDR3 DNA reads TGTGCCAGCAGCTCAGGAGGAGGGTTCTACTCCTACGAGCAGTACTTC. Its translation: CASSSGGGFYSYEQYF.

This chain links TRBV6-1 with TRBJ2-1; 7 bases match TRBD2. The V and J ends lost 8 bases and 12 bases, in that order; junction bases with no gene match: 7. Germline V lookup: CDR1 MNHNS, CDR2 SASEGT. The CDR3 is 11 amino acids. The chain's CDR3 is CASAKREVQFF. The DNA of the CDR3 is TGTGCCAGCGCGAAGCGGGAAGTGCAGTTCTTC.

V is TRBV7-9 and J is TRBJ2-3; a weak D match, TRBD2 (6 bases). The CDR3 is 15 amino acids. Germline CDR1 reads SEHNR; CDR2 reads FQNEAQ (reference sequence). Trimming took off 1 base at V and 2 bases at J, with 10 bases between the two ends. As DNA, the CDR3 is TGTGCCAGCAGCTTAGGGACTATAATCACAGATACGCAGTATTTT. Translated: CASSLGTIITDTQYF.

This chain links TRBV9 with TRBJ1-2, with 7 bases fitting TRBD1. Germline CDR1 reads SGDLS; CDR2 reads YYNGEE. The CDR3 contains 15 residues. The J segment lost 6 bases and the V segment lost 0 bases, leaving 8 bases of the junction unmatched. The CDR3 nucleotides are TGTGCCAGCAGCGTAGTTGGTAAAGGGGGCGATGGCTACACCTTC. Translation gives CASSVVGKGGDGYTF.

This chain joins TRBV30 and TRBJ1-2; no reliable D call. There are 14 residues in the CDR3. Germline values: CDR1 GTSNPN, CDR2 SVGIG (reference sequence). Deletions cut 4 bases from V and 2 bases from J, with 14 bases between. The DNA for the CDR3 is TGTGCCTGGAATCTACGGGGAGGGAACTATGGCTACACCTTC. It specifies CAWNLRGGNYGYTF.

The V gene is TRBV7-8, the J gene TRBJ2-1; D not resolved. This CDR3 is 14 amino acids long. Germline-derived CDR1 and CDR2 are SGHVS and FQNEAQ. Trimming removed 1 base at V and 8 bases at J, with 12 bases between. DNA for the CDR3: TGTGCCAGCAGCTTAGTACTGTCGTCTCATGAGCAGTTCTTC. Its protein is CASSLVLSSHEQFF.

V is TRBV10-1 and J is TRBJ1-1; 8 nucleotides align to TRBD1. Germline CDR1 is WNHNN and CDR2 is SYGVQD (reference sequence). Trimming cost V 7 bases and J 7 bases; bases outside gene matches: 8. The CDR3 covers 13 residues. The CDR3 spells CASTPGQGDEAFF. DNA for the CDR3: TGCGCCAGCACCCCAGGACAGGGCGATGAAGCTTTCTTT.

CDR3 sequence reads: CASRDRASYEQYF. For the CDR3, the DNA is TGTGCCAGCAGAGACAGGGCGTCCTACGAGCAGTACTTC. The J gene is TRBJ2-7, the V gene TRBV7-2; 7 bases fit TRBD1. The CDR3 totals 13 residues. V shed 6 bases and J 1 base; nucleotides not matched to a gene: 3. The germline CDR1 and CDR2 sequences are SGHTA and FQGNSA.

The chain couples TRBV2 to TRBJ2-3; TRBD2 matches 11 bases. CDR1 and CDR2 from the germline V gene are SNHLY and FYNNEI. The V and J ends lost 6 bases and 5 bases, in that order; junction bases with no gene match: 7. This CDR3 has 15 residues. The CDR3 loop reads CASRPLAGGGDTQYF. The CDR3 DNA follows: TGTGCCAGCAGGCCCTTAGCGGGAGGGGGAGATACGCAGTATTTT.